These 16 T cell receptor beta chains originate from one sample sequenced in a study of OX40 agonist ivuxolimab in advanced cancers. Generated by immunoSEQ multiplex PCR, the TCRdb table keeps only in-frame clones and is missing some. The sample records approximately 100,000 clones, 90% being singletons. The sequences come from CD4+ or CD8+ T cells sorted from blood, collected in a trial of the OX40 agonist ivuxolimab. These receptors were taken from an adult with an advanced solid tumor such as melanoma, head and neck, liver or kidney cancer.

The chain joins TRBV29-1 to TRBJ2-6; 8 bases match TRBD1. The CDR3 extends over 15 amino acids. The germline V gene encodes CDR1 SQVTM and CDR2 ANQGSEA. V gave up 2 bases and J gave up 4 bases; unmatched junction bases: 4. The CDR3 loop is CSVETTGEGANVLTF. The CDR3 bases are TGCAGCGTTGAAACGACAGGGGAAGGGGCCAACGTCCTGACTTTC.

The rearrangement links TRBV15 to TRBJ2-2; tentative D call: TRBD2 (6 bases). Germline V gives CDR1 LNHNV, CDR2 YYDKDF (reference sequence). CDR3 length: 16 residues. Deletions cut 1 base from V and 6 bases from J, with 15 bases between. CDR3 DNA sequence: TGTGCCACCAGCAGAGGGGTACTAGCAAGGTCCGGGGAGCTGTTTTTT. Amino acids: CATSRGVLARSGELFF.

This chain connects TRBV5-1 to TRBJ2-2; no definite D call. In germline, CDR1 is SGHRS, CDR2 YFSETQ. The CDR3 totals 16 residues. Trimming took off 4 bases at V and 2 bases at J, with 15 bases between the two ends. The CDR3 region has the DNA TGCGCCAGCAGCGCATCGACTTTCCTCAACACCGGGGAGCTGTTTTTT. Amino acid sequence: CASSASTFLNTGELFF.

The chain couples TRBV28 to TRBJ1-5; unclear D gene. The V gene's germline CDR1 is MDHEN and CDR2 SYDVKM. V lost 3 bases and J lost 0, with 12 bases in between. The CDR3 runs 16 residues. This CDR3 reads CASSFGRLVSNQPQHF. CDR3 nucleotides: TGTGCCAGCAGTTTTGGGCGGCTGGTTAGCAATCAGCCCCAGCATTTT.

This chain links TRBV18 with TRBJ2-2; TRBD1 agrees at 8 bases. V was clipped by 4 bases and J by 2 bases; unmatched bases: 12. CDR1 is KGHSH, CDR2 LQKENI, per germline. The CDR3 contains 18 residues. CDR3 nucleotides: TGTGCCAGCTCACGACAGGGGCGGGGACGAGGTAACACCGGGGAGCTGTTTTTT. It yields the protein CASSRQGRGRGNTGELFF.

In regard to this clone: The identical CDR3 is also encoded by other nucleotide sequences in the sample. The chain carries TRBV5-1 and TRBJ2-3; D not certain. The V end lost 4 bases, the J end lost 3 bases, and 6 bases lay between the germline ends. Germline V gene lookup returns CDR1 SGHRS and CDR2 YFSETQ. The CDR3 covers 12 residues. CDR3 sequence reads: CASSPTTDTQYF. In DNA form, the CDR3 reads TGCGCCAGCAGCCCAACAACAGATACGCAGTATTTT.

The chain couples TRBV6-6 to TRBJ2-3; TRBD2 matches 8 bases. The trim removed 2 bases at V and 6 bases at J, leaving 10 bases unmatched. CDR1 is MNHNY and CDR2 is SVGAGI in the germline V gene (reference sequence). The CDR3 covers 16 residues. This CDR3 is CASSYLSGATPDTQYF. The CDR3, as DNA: TGTGCCAGCAGTTACCTTAGCGGGGCGACCCCCGATACGCAGTATTTT.

V is TRBV4-1 and J is TRBJ2-1; 14 bases are a match to TRBD2. Trimming at V came to 0 bases and at J to 6 bases, leaving 7 bases not matched to a gene. This CDR3 is built from 18 residues. Germline CDR1 reads MGHRA; CDR2 reads YSYEKL. In nucleotides, the CDR3 is TGCGCCAGCAGCCAAGAGGGGGGACTAGCGGGAGTCGGCAATGAGCAGTTCTTC. This encodes CASSQEGGLAGVGNEQFF.

The chain has TRBV7-6 and TRBJ2-1; D perhaps matches TRBD1 (6 bases). CDR1 and CDR2 from the germline V gene are SGHVS and FNYEAQ. Trimming stripped 4 bases from V and 5 bases from J, with 9 bases between. The CDR3 consists of 13 residues. CDR3 in amino acids: CASSSDRHNEQFF. Written as DNA, the CDR3 is TGTGCCAGCAGCTCCGACAGGCACAATGAGCAGTTCTTC.

The gene calls are TRBV4-3 and TRBJ1-3; 9 bases fit TRBD1. Germline values: CDR1 LGHNA, CDR2 YSLEER. With V trimmed by 6 bases and J by 6 bases, 9 bases remained unmatched. This CDR3 is 15 amino acids long. CDR3 region: CASRQGQGSSNTIYF. CDR3 in DNA: TGCGCCAGCAGACAGGGACAGGGATCCTCAAACACCATATATTTT.

This chain uses TRBV2 with TRBJ2-5; tentatively, D is TRBD2 (5 bases). CDR1 and CDR2 from the germline V gene are SNHLY and FYNNEI. CDR3 size: 12 residues. Written as DNA, the CDR3 is TGTGTCTCCGGAGGTCTCCAAGAGACCCAGTACTTC. It encodes CVSGGLQETQYF.

Remarks on this clone: The junction and the germline gene differ at one end; a read error may be behind it. V usage is TRBV18 and J usage is TRBJ2-7, with D tentatively TRBD2 (6 bases). Germline V lookup: CDR1 KGHSH, CDR2 LQKENI. The CDR3 totals 14 residues. This CDR3 is CASSPPTRGYGQYF. In nucleotides, the CDR3 is TGTGCCAGCTCACCACCCACACGGGGGTACGGGCAGTACTTC.

The chain is built from TRBV6-6 and TRBJ2-7; 9 bases line up with TRBD2. V lost 4 bases, J lost 0 bases, and 4 bases stayed unmatched. The germline gives CDR1 MNHNY, CDR2 SVGAGI (reference sequence). The CDR3 spans 15 residues. CDR3 nucleotides: TGTGCCAGCAGTTTCAGCGGGAGGTCCTCCTACGAGCAGTACTTC. It encodes CASSFSGRSSYEQYF.

This clone occurred once. This chain uses TRBV12-5 with TRBJ2-5; 10 nucleotides align to TRBD1. Germline V gene lookup returns CDR1 LGHNT and CDR2 FRNRAP. This CDR3 is built from 15 residues. J lost 2 bases, V lost 3 bases, and 3 bases had no gene match. CDR3 nucleotides: TGTGCTAGTGGTTTCGGACAGGGGGTGCAAGAGACCCAGTACTTC. It specifies CASGFGQGVQETQYF.

CDR3 sequence reads: CASSQEPASNQPQHF. In DNA form, the CDR3 reads TGCGCCAGCAGCCAAGAGCCAGCTAGCAATCAGCCCCAGCATTTT. The chain combines TRBV4-1 with TRBJ1-5, with D unresolved. This CDR3 comprises 15 residues. Germline CDR1 reads MGHRA; CDR2 reads YSYEKL. Trimming removed 0 bases from V and 0 bases from J, with 6 bases in between.

This clone showed up just once. This chain connects TRBV6-5 to TRBJ2-3; a possible D gene is TRBD2 (5 bases). Trimming took off 2 bases at V and 4 bases at J, with 16 bases between the two ends. Per germline, CDR1 MNHEY and CDR2 SVGAGI. There are 16 residues in the CDR3. The CDR3 protein is CASSYGRSPRADTQYF. The CDR3 nucleotides are TGTGCCAGCAGTTACGGGAGAAGCCCCCGCGCAGATACGCAGTATTTT.